The 9 T cell receptor beta chains in this list originate from one sample, sequenced in a study of siplizumab effects on memory and regulatory T cells. TCRdb's table, derived via immunoSEQ multiplex PCR, lists solely in-frame clones and lacks some. This sample has 100,000 or so clones, with 93% found just once. Sequencing used CD4+ T cells sorted from blood. The receptors come from a human donor in good health.

The chain has TRBV19 and TRBJ2-3, with D tentatively TRBD1 or TRBD2 (5 bases each). Germline CDR1 LNHDA, CDR2 SQIVND (reference sequence). This CDR3 has 15 residues. Trimming took 3 bases from V and 0 from J, leaving 10 bases between them. The CDR3 spells CASSMGRVSTDTQYF. Written as DNA, the CDR3 is TGTGCCAGTAGTATGGGACGGGTTAGCACAGATACGCAGTATTTT.

This chain joins TRBV30 and TRBJ1-1; TRBD1 might be the D (5 bases). The V and J ends lost 5 bases and 2 bases respectively, with 12 bases between them. The length of the CDR3 is 13 residues. The germline gives CDR1 GTSNPN, CDR2 SVGIG (reference sequence). CDR3 sequence reads: CAWGAWGNTEAFF. The CDR3 nucleotides are TGTGCCTGGGGGGCTTGGGGAAACACTGAAGCTTTCTTT.

V usage is TRBV7-9 and J usage is TRBJ2-1, with D unresolved. V dropped 0 bases and J dropped 10 bases, with 7 bases sitting between them. The CDR3 contains 12 residues. Germline V gene data show CDR1 as SEHNR and CDR2 as FQNEAQ (reference sequence). CDR3 sequence (DNA): TGTGCCAGCAGCTTAGCAGTTATCGAGCAGTTCTTC. Amino acids: CASSLAVIEQFF.

The V gene is TRBV29-1, the J gene TRBJ2-5; a weak D match, TRBD1 (5 bases). Between the trimmed V and J ends, which lost 3 bases and 7 bases, there was a span of 12 bases. In germline, CDR1 is SQVTM, CDR2 ANQGSEA. This CDR3 is 12 amino acids long. The CDR3 DNA sequence: TGCAGCGTTGAGTCGGTTAGGGGGACCCAGTACTTC. Residues: CSVESVRGTQYF. The entire variable domain, with the rest obtained from reference TRBV29-1 and TRBJ2-5, is as follows: SAVISQKPSRDICQRGTSLTIQCQVDSQVTMMFWYRQQPGQSLTLIATANQGSEATYESGFVIDKFPISRPNLTFSTLTVSNMSPEDSSIYLCSVESVRGTQYFGPGTRLLVL.

The CDR3 nucleotides read TGCGCCAGCAGCTTGGGTATGGGCCAAGAGACCCAGTACTTC. Its translation: CASSLGMGQETQYF. The chain combines TRBV5-1 with TRBJ2-5; D is uncertain. The CDR3 length is 14 residues. Trimming cost V 0 bases and J 1 base, with 7 bases left between them. In germline, CDR1 is SGHRS, CDR2 YFSETQ.

The J gene is TRBJ2-7, the V gene TRBV7-9; 9 bases line up with TRBD1. This CDR3 region has 14 residues. Germline trimming cut 5 bases from V and 6 bases from J; bases unmatched to any gene: 8. Per germline, CDR1 SEHNR and CDR2 FQNEAQ (reference sequence). The CDR3 here is CASSMNRGQVEQYF. The CDR3 DNA sequence: TGTGCCAGCAGCATGAACAGGGGGCAGGTCGAGCAGTACTTC.

This chain joins TRBV6-5 and TRBJ2-2; D is uncertain. Germline CDR1 MNHEY, CDR2 SVGAGI. The CDR3 is 15 amino acids. V lost 7 bases to trimming and J lost 7 bases, with 19 bases between them. The CDR3 bases are TGTGCCAGCAAAAATACCGGGCTTTACATCGGGGAGCTGTTTTTT. Protein: CASKNTGLYIGELFF.

This clone has a single count. The rearrangement joins TRBV18 to TRBJ1-1, with D possibly matching TRBD1 (6 bases). CDR3 length: 16 residues. V lost 1 base and J lost 1, with 13 bases in between. From germline, CDR1 is KGHSH and CDR2 LQKENI. The CDR3 bases are TGTGCCAGCTCACCACTTCGGGGGCGAGGGAACACTGAAGCTTTCTTT. It yields the protein CASSPLRGRGNTEAFF.

The V call is TRBV6-6, the J call TRBJ2-1, with TRBD1 as a possible D gene (6 bases). Germline V gene data show CDR1 as MNHNY and CDR2 as SVGAGI (reference sequence). V was cut by 8 bases and J by 6 bases, with 11 bases left in between. The CDR3 extends over 12 amino acids. CDR3 bases: TGTGCCAGCGGCAGGGGCACCAATGAGCAGTTCTTC. The encoded protein is CASGRGTNEQFF.